This TCR beta chain stems from a study of blood T cells in healthy people across ages. The wider study: When template switching was applied, about one barcoded beta molecule was captured per two T cells.

Points on this clonotype: Its antigen is as yet unknown.

Alongside a J-beta primer mix, a sample-barcoded 5' primer served in a second PCR lasting roughly 6 to 12 cycles. Each of the samples gave a minimum of 3 million paired-end reads that contained CDR3. TCRdb independently ran MiXCR on the 5' RACE reads; one entry per CDR3 protein. Among roughly 1,300,000 distinct CDR3 sequences, almost 60% were seen once, and the ten largest hold roughly 6.3%. V lost 4 bases and J lost 1; bases outside the gene matches: 4. The CDR3 length is 15 residues. The germline CDR1 and CDR2 sequences are SNHLY and FYNNEI. Notes on the study in general: From one million sequenced T cells, diversity estimates were lower bounds. Versus aged donors, long-lived donors had higher diversity and more naive CD4+ cells.

This TCR came from a man aged 18 to 29 in good health. The V and J genes are TRBV2 and TRBJ2-4; 7 nucleotides align to TRBD2. Sequencing used blood. DNA of the CDR3: TGTGCCAGCAGTGGACCGCGGGGGGCCAAAAACATTCAGTACTTC. Translation gives CASSGPRGAKNIQYF.